Below, 21 T cell receptor beta chains from the same sample are listed, as sequenced in a study of cytomegalovirus exposure and HLA in healthy donors. It was with 60 Vbeta and 13 Jbeta primers that the PCR ran. Assay used: immunoSEQ multiplex PCR; TCRdb lists only in-frame clones, some missing. The sample yields about 18,000 clones, approximately 68% seen once. Sequenced input: PBMCs. The receptors were gathered from a man younger than 35 in good health and CMV-seronegative.

The J gene is TRBJ1-5, the V gene TRBV6-1; D may be TRBD1 (6 bases). The CDR3 covers 15 residues. Looked up from germline, CDR1 is MNHNS and CDR2 is SASEGT. V lost 7 bases and J lost 0, with 13 bases in between. The CDR3 region has the DNA TGTGCCAGCACGGGGGGCGGTGGTAGCAATCAGCCCCAGCATTTT. Amino acid sequence: CASTGGGGSNQPQHF.

In its sample, this clone was seen a few times. This chain links TRBV5-4 with TRBJ1-2; D gene unclear. Trimming left V 3 bases short and J 4 bases short, with 10 bases between. The CDR3 sequence is 13 residues long. Germline V gene sequence: CDR1 SGHNT, CDR2 YYREEE (reference sequence). CDR3 loop: CASSSVGAYGYTF. For the CDR3, the DNA is TGTGCCAGCAGCTCGGTCGGAGCCTATGGCTACACCTTC.

The chain uses TRBV6-1 and TRBJ1-1; unclear D gene. This CDR3 contains 15 residues. With 0 bases removed from V and 6 bases from J, the gap between germline ends came to 14 bases. Germline values: CDR1 MNHNS, CDR2 SASEGT. The DNA of the CDR3 is TGTGCCAGCAGTGAAGCCGTACCGGGGATCGCTGAAGCTTTCTTT. Encoded protein: CASSEAVPGIAEAFF.

The chain employs TRBV6-1 and TRBJ1-6; 9 bases agree with TRBD1. The CDR3 covers 14 residues. Germline-derived CDR1 and CDR2 are MNHNS and SASEGT. Losses at the gene ends were 5 bases for V and 10 bases for J; bases not matched to a gene: 6. The CDR3 is CASSPGTGISPLHF. CDR3 coding DNA: TGTGCCAGCAGTCCAGGGACAGGGATCTCACCCCTCCACTTT.

The chain recombines TRBV2 with TRBJ1-4, with 8 bases fitting TRBD1. CDR1 is SNHLY and CDR2 is FYNNEI in the germline V gene. V was pared by 0 bases and J by 2 bases, with 2 bases of the junction left unmatched. The CDR3 runs to 16 residues. In DNA, the CDR3 is TGTGCCAGCAGTGAAGCCCGACAGGGGACTAATGAAAAACTGTTTTTT. Translated: CASSEARQGTNEKLFF.

The CDR3 coding sequence is TGTGCCAGCAGCGTAGGGGCAGGGGGCTTTCAGCCCCAGCATTTT. Amino acids: CASSVGAGGFQPQHF. The chain recombines TRBV9 with TRBJ1-5; TRBD1 matches at 8 bases. With V trimmed by 0 bases and J by 6 bases, 5 bases remained unmatched. The germline gives CDR1 SGDLS, CDR2 YYNGEE. The CDR3 is 15 residues long.

The V gene is TRBV25-1, the J gene TRBJ2-7, with D possibly matching TRBD1 (6 bases). This CDR3 has 13 amino acids. CDR1 and CDR2 from the germline V gene are MGHDK and SYGVNS. V lost 8 bases and J lost 6, with 17 bases in between. The CDR3 reads CASSGVGPREQYF. CDR3 nucleotide sequence: TGTGCCAGCTCAGGGGTGGGGCCCCGCGAGCAGTACTTC.

The chain carries TRBV30 and TRBJ2-2; no clear D gene. CDR1 is GTSNPN and CDR2 is SVGIG in the germline V gene (reference sequence). V was shortened by 4 bases and J by 4 bases, with 13 bases between the two germline ends. The CDR3 loop spans 14 amino acids. DNA for the CDR3: TGTGCCTGGACTTTGCTCCCGGGCACCGGGGAGCTGTTTTTT. Its protein product is CAWTLLPGTGELFF.

The rearrangement joins TRBV4-3 to TRBJ2-1; D is perhaps TRBD2 (6 bases). Germline values: CDR1 LGHNA, CDR2 YSLEER. V was trimmed by 0 bases and J by 9 bases, leaving 15 bases between them. The CDR3 runs 15 residues. The CDR3, as DNA: TGCGCCAGCAGCCAAGATAGAACGGAGGGGAGTGAGCAGTTCTTC. This codes for CASSQDRTEGSEQFF.

This clone occurred a few times. The chain links TRBV19 to TRBJ1-1; no definite D call. Germline CDR1 is LNHDA and CDR2 is SQIVND (reference sequence). CDR3 length: 13 residues. Deletions cut 4 bases from V and 0 bases from J, with 6 bases between. In nucleotides, the CDR3 is TGTGCCAGTAGTAGCAGTATGAACACTGAAGCTTTCTTT. It encodes CASSSSMNTEAFF.

This clone has just a few counts. The chain has TRBV5-1 and TRBJ2-6; tentatively, D is TRBD2 (5 bases). CDR3 size: 15 residues. Trimming took 4 bases from V and 0 from J, leaving 8 bases between them. Germline V gives CDR1 SGHRS, CDR2 YFSETQ. CDR3 sequence reads: CASSPGDSGANVLTF. Here the CDR3 DNA reads TGCGCCAGCAGCCCCGGGGACTCTGGGGCCAACGTCCTGACTTTC.

The rearrangement links TRBV2 to TRBJ2-7, with 9 bases matching TRBD2. The CDR3 extends over 16 amino acids. Per the germline V gene, CDR1 is SNHLY and CDR2 is FYNNEI. The V and J ends lost 3 bases and 3 bases, in that order; junction bases with no gene match: 9. Written as DNA, the CDR3 is TGTGCCAGCAGTGAGGGGCTAGCGGGAAATGGCTACGAGCAGTACTTC. Amino acids: CASSEGLAGNGYEQYF.

The chain combines TRBV2 with TRBJ2-2; perhaps TRBD1 as D (5 bases). Trimming cost V 6 bases and J 6 bases, with 17 bases left between them. Germline CDR1 is SNHLY and CDR2 is FYNNEI. CDR3 length: 15 amino acids. CDR3 nucleotide sequence: TGTGCCAGCAGCGGACGGGTTATAGGGGCCGGGGAGCTGTTTTTT. This sequence encodes CASSGRVIGAGELFF.

The chain has TRBV5-6 and TRBJ2-3, with D possibly TRBD1 on 6 matching bases. Trimming took 0 bases from V and 3 from J, leaving 20 bases between them. The CDR3 extends over 18 amino acids. Germline CDR1 and CDR2: SGHDT and YYEEEE. This CDR3 reads CASSLGAYPIRGTDTQYF. CDR3 sequence (DNA): TGTGCCAGCAGCTTGGGGGCCTATCCGATCAGGGGTACAGATACGCAGTATTTT.

This clone was seen a few times. V usage is TRBV5-4 and J usage is TRBJ2-3; 8 positions agree with TRBD2. Germline V gene sequence: CDR1 SGHNT, CDR2 YYREEE (reference sequence). V trimming: 5 bases; J trimming: 2 bases; junction bases outside the gene matches: 4. The CDR3 length is 14 residues. The CDR3 reads CASRQAGVTDTQYF. In DNA, the CDR3 is TGTGCCAGCAGGCAAGCGGGAGTCACAGATACGCAGTATTTT.

J is TRBJ1-1 and V is TRBV4-2; D possibly corresponds to TRBD1 (5 bases). The CDR3 contains 14 residues. The V end lost 0 bases, the J end lost 5 bases, and 10 bases lay between the germline ends. CDR1 and CDR2 from the germline V gene are LGHNA and YNFKEQ. CDR3 region: CASSQEQDKTEAFF. As DNA, the CDR3 is TGTGCCAGCAGCCAAGAACAGGACAAAACTGAAGCTTTCTTT.

The V call is TRBV5-1, the J call TRBJ2-5, with 8 bases lining up with TRBD1. This CDR3 has 14 amino acids. The germline V gene has CDR1 SGHRS and CDR2 YFSETQ. J lost 1 base, V lost 3 bases, and 2 bases had no gene match. The CDR3 region is CASSYGTGQETQYF. CDR3 DNA sequence: TGCGCCAGCAGCTACGGGACAGGCCAAGAGACCCAGTACTTC.

J is TRBJ1-2 and V is TRBV25-1; D is ambiguous. Germline V lookup: CDR1 MGHDK, CDR2 SYGVNS. CDR3 size: 11 residues. Trimming removed 8 bases from V and 6 bases from J, with 10 bases in between. CDR3 coding DNA: TGTGCCAGCCGCCTCGGTAATGGCTACACCTTC. Protein sequence: CASRLGNGYTF.

The gene calls are TRBV4-2 and TRBJ2-1, with D maybe TRBD1 (7 bases). The CDR3 is 15 amino acids. The V end lost 4 bases, the J end lost 2 bases, and 12 bases lay between the germline ends. Germline CDR1 reads LGHNA; CDR2 reads YNFKEQ. The CDR3 is CASSLDRTTYNEQFF. CDR3 sequence (DNA): TGTGCCAGCAGCCTGGACAGGACTACCTACAATGAGCAGTTCTTC.

CDR3 protein: CASSLGWLAQPQHF. The DNA of the CDR3 is TGTGCCAGCAGCTTAGGGTGGTTGGCTCAGCCCCAGCATTTT. V gene TRBV7-2 combines with J gene TRBJ1-5; no reliable D call. Germline CDR1 SGHTA, CDR2 FQGNSA. CDR3 length equals 14 residues. V was cut by 1 base and J by 6 bases, with 10 bases left in between.

This clone has more than one count but fewer than ten. The chain recombines TRBV11-2 with TRBJ1-4; 8 bases align to TRBD1. The CDR3 is 15 amino acids. The V gene end was trimmed by 3 bases and the J gene end by 7 bases; junction bases not matched to a gene: 7. Germline V gene sequence: CDR1 SGHAT, CDR2 FQNNGV. The DNA of the CDR3 is TGTGCCAGCAGCTTTGGCAGGGGGCGAGGTGAAAAACTGTTTTTT. Protein product: CASSFGRGRGEKLFF.